These 26 T cell receptor beta chains originate from one sample sequenced in a study of blood T cell repertoires in COVID-19. Generated by immunoSEQ multiplex PCR, the TCRdb table keeps only in-frame clones and is missing some. The repertoire has under 350,000 clones, about 92% of them found once; the top ten carry 2.6%. The sample was PBMCs or T cells enriched from blood (not recorded which). The receptors originated from a man aged 60-69 years who had recovered from COVID-19.

J is TRBJ1-1 and V is TRBV19; tentatively, D is TRBD1 (5 bases). Between the trimmed V and J ends, which lost 5 bases and 1 base, there was a span of 17 bases. Germline V gives CDR1 LNHDA, CDR2 SQIVND (reference sequence). The CDR3 is 16 residues long. The CDR3 DNA sequence: TGTGCCAGTAGTTTCCAGGGATCCAGGGCGAACACTGAAGCTTTCTTT. Protein sequence: CASSFQGSRANTEAFF.

The chain employs TRBV14 and TRBJ1-5, with D hard to call. The CDR3 covers 15 residues. The V gene's germline CDR1 is SGHDN and CDR2 FVKESK. Trimming shortened V by 6 bases and J by 1 base, and 13 bases separated the two germline ends. The chain's CDR3 is CASSLYGSSNQPQHF. The CDR3 nucleotides are TGTGCCAGCAGTCTGTACGGTTCGAGCAATCAGCCCCAGCATTTT.

This clone came up a few times. This chain connects TRBV5-1 to TRBJ2-1; TRBD2 aligns across 11 bases. This CDR3 spans 16 amino acids. The V gene's germline CDR1 is SGHRS and CDR2 YFSETQ. V lost 3 bases, J lost 6 bases, and 8 bases stayed unmatched. The CDR3 here is CASSSIAGGPGNEQFF. The CDR3 DNA is TGCGCCAGCAGCTCAATAGCGGGAGGGCCTGGCAATGAGCAGTTCTTC.

This clone came up a few times. The V call is TRBV4-2, the J call TRBJ2-1; TRBD2 might be the D (5 bases). V lost 5 bases, J lost 0 bases, and 11 bases lay in between. The CDR3 runs to 15 residues. Per germline, CDR1 LGHNA and CDR2 YNFKEQ. The CDR3 here is CASSRLSGSYNEQFF. CDR3 DNA sequence: TGTGCCAGCAGCAGACTATCTGGCTCCTACAATGAGCAGTTCTTC.

This chain joins TRBV6-5 and TRBJ1-1; D is ambiguous. V was trimmed by 6 bases and J by 10 bases, leaving 12 bases between them. Germline V CDR1 and CDR2: MNHEY, SVGAGI. The length of the CDR3 is 11 residues. The CDR3 sequence: CASSAPPGAFF. The CDR3 DNA reads TGTGCCAGCAGCGCCCCCCCCGGAGCTTTCTTT.

The rearrangement uses TRBV6-5 and TRBJ1-1; 9 bases map to TRBD1. CDR1 and CDR2 (germline): MNHEY, SVGAGI. V gave up 5 bases and J gave up 4 bases; unmatched junction bases: 8. CDR3 size: 15 residues. The CDR3 here is CASSNNRGRGTEAFF. The CDR3 DNA is TGTGCCAGCAGTAATAACAGGGGGCGCGGCACTGAAGCTTTCTTT.

This chain links TRBV7-3 with TRBJ2-1, with no clear D. The germline gives CDR1 SGHTA, CDR2 FQGTGA. This CDR3 comprises 16 residues. Trimming shortened V by 6 bases and J by 6 bases, and 21 bases separated the two germline ends. DNA for the CDR3: TGTGCCAGCAGTTGGCGGCCCTCGGCCGGATTCAATGAGCAGTTCTTC. This gives the protein CASSWRPSAGFNEQFF. The full variable domain, in which reference TRBV7-3 and TRBJ2-1 provide the parts outside the CDR3, is GAGVSQTPSNKVTEKGKYVELRCDPISGHTALYWYRQSLGQGPEFLIYFQGTGAADDSGLPNDRFFAVRPEGSVSTLKIQRTERGDSAVYLCASSWRPSAGFNEQFFGPGTRLTVL.

This chain connects TRBV6-5 to TRBJ1-2; D gene uncertain. The V gene's germline CDR1 is MNHEY and CDR2 SVGAGI. V was cut by 6 bases and J by 7 bases, with 9 bases left in between. The CDR3 has 11 residues. Here the CDR3 DNA reads TGTGCCAGCAGCGATCAGTTTGGCTACACCTTC. Translated: CASSDQFGYTF.

The chain couples TRBV18 to TRBJ1-5; D ambiguous. Trimming stripped 3 bases from V and 2 bases from J, with 11 bases between. The germline CDR1 and CDR2 sequences are KGHSH and LQKENI. The CDR3 length is 15 residues. CDR3 in amino acids: CASSPNTSGNQPQHF. CDR3 DNA sequence: TGTGCCAGCTCACCTAACACCAGCGGCAATCAGCCCCAGCATTTT.

V gene TRBV11-3 combines with J gene TRBJ2-1; no clear D gene. V was shortened by 2 bases and J by 4 bases, with 12 bases between the two germline ends. Germline V gives CDR1 SGHNT, CDR2 YENEEA. CDR3 size: 15 residues. CDR3 nucleotides: TGTGCCAGCAGCTTAAAAGTAGTCTTTTACAATGAGCAGTTCTTC. Its translation: CASSLKVVFYNEQFF.

The CDR3 loop reads CASSLEGLAGGVEQYF. The CDR3 DNA is TGTGCCAGCAGCTTAGAGGGGCTAGCGGGGGGTGTCGAGCAGTACTTC. V gene TRBV7-8 combines with J gene TRBJ2-7; 11 positions agree with TRBD2. Germline values: CDR1 SGHVS, CDR2 FQNEAQ. V dropped 1 base and J dropped 6; count of bases not matched to a gene: 8. The CDR3 has 16 residues.

The V gene is TRBV5-8, the J gene TRBJ1-2; perhaps TRBD1 as D (6 bases). The length of the CDR3 is 13 residues. Per germline, CDR1 SGHTS and CDR2 YDEGEE. The germline V and J ends were trimmed by 0 bases and 8 bases, with 11 bases remaining between them. The CDR3: CASSLARGWGYTF. CDR3 DNA sequence: TGTGCCAGCAGCTTGGCCAGGGGTTGGGGCTACACCTTC.

The chain has TRBV11-2 and TRBJ2-2; TRBD1 is a possible D gene (6 bases). Germline V lookup: CDR1 SGHAT, CDR2 FQNNGV. V was clipped by 0 bases and J by 4 bases, with 9 bases between them. This CDR3 has 15 residues. DNA of the CDR3: TGTGCCAGCAGCTTAGATCAAGGGGGCACCGGGGAGCTGTTTTTT. This codes for CASSLDQGGTGELFF.

The chain is built from TRBV4-1 and TRBJ1-3, with TRBD1 as a possible D gene (5 bases). Germline loops: CDR1 MGHRA, CDR2 YSYEKL. The CDR3 consists of 17 residues. The germline V and J ends were trimmed by 0 bases and 0 bases, with 12 bases remaining between them. DNA of the CDR3: TGCGCCAGCAGCCAAGACCGTACAGGAAGCTCTGGAAACACCATATATTTT. Its protein is CASSQDRTGSSGNTIYF.

This clone was seen once. This chain joins TRBV2 and TRBJ1-5, with TRBD1 identical over 9 bases. The CDR3 has 16 residues. Germline values: CDR1 SNHLY, CDR2 FYNNEI. Losses at the gene ends were 5 bases for V and 9 bases for J; bases not matched to a gene: 14. The CDR3: CASSFIQGAADGPQHF. The DNA of the CDR3 is TGTGCCAGCAGTTTTATACAGGGGGCAGCTGACGGGCCCCAGCATTTT. Supplemented by reference TRBV2 and TRBJ1-5, the full variable domain reads EPEVTQTPSHQVTQMGQEVILRCVPISNHLYFYWYRQILGQKVEFLVSFYNNEISEKSEIFDDQFSVERPDGSNFTLKIRSTKLEDSAMYFCASSFIQGAADGPQHFGDGTRLSIL.

V gene TRBV18 combines with J gene TRBJ1-6; D is ambiguous. The length of the CDR3 is 15 residues. Germline CDR1 and CDR2: KGHSH and LQKENI. Trimming pared 5 bases from V and 7 bases from J, leaving 15 bases between. The CDR3 sequence: CASSRSVDGNSPLHF. CDR3 in DNA: TGTGCCAGCTCAAGGTCTGTAGACGGGAATTCACCCCTCCACTTT.

This clone was picked up a small number of times. The chain employs TRBV5-1 and TRBJ2-6; 16 bases agree with TRBD2. CDR3 size: 18 residues. Trimming cost V 4 bases and J 1 base; bases outside gene matches: 2. The germline CDR1 and CDR2 sequences are SGHRS and YFSETQ. The CDR3 spells CASSQGLAGGSGANVLTF. The DNA of the CDR3 is TGCGCCAGCAGCCAGGGACTAGCGGGAGGGTCTGGGGCCAACGTCCTGACTTTC.

The chain joins TRBV27 to TRBJ2-7; 14 bases fit TRBD2. Trimming removed 5 bases from V and 0 bases from J; junction bases left unmatched: 9. The CDR3 extends over 18 amino acids. Germline-derived CDR1 and CDR2 are MNHEY and SMNVEV (reference sequence). The CDR3 bases are TGTGCCAGCAGTCCGGGACTAGCGGGGGCCTACTACTCCTACGAGCAGTACTTC. It encodes CASSPGLAGAYYSYEQYF.

The DNA of the CDR3 is TGTGCCAGCAGCACCGGGACAGGGAGCACAGATACGCAGTATTTT. Its protein product is CASSTGTGSTDTQYF. The V gene is TRBV9, the J gene TRBJ2-3; the match to TRBD1 covers 9 bases. The germline V gene has CDR1 SGDLS and CDR2 YYNGEE. The CDR3 runs 15 residues. V trimming: 4 bases; J trimming: 0 bases; junction bases outside the gene matches: 3.

The gene calls are TRBV7-9 and TRBJ1-6, with D hard to call. Germline assignment: CDR1 SEHNR and CDR2 FQNEAQ (reference sequence). The CDR3 has 13 residues. Trimming removed 6 bases at V and 3 bases at J, with 6 bases between. The CDR3 DNA follows: TGTGCCAGCAGGCGGGACTATAATTCACCCCTCCACTTT. Protein: CASRRDYNSPLHF.

The V and J genes are TRBV18 and TRBJ1-2; D is undetermined. The CDR3 has 14 amino acids. CDR1 and CDR2 (germline): KGHSH, LQKENI. V lost 8 bases and J 4 bases, leaving 17 bases between the germline ends. The CDR3, as DNA: TGTGCCAGCCAACCGGAGGGCCGACTCTATGGCTACACCTTC. Encoded protein: CASQPEGRLYGYTF.

As regards this clone: The same CDR3 also results from other DNA sequences found in this sample. The chain recombines TRBV9 with TRBJ1-1; tentatively, D is TRBD1 (5 bases). In germline, CDR1 is SGDLS, CDR2 YYNGEE. This CDR3 region has 14 residues. Trimming cost V 0 bases and J 5 bases, with 11 bases left between them. The CDR3 DNA sequence: TGTGCCAGCAGCGTAGCCGGTGGGGGGACTGAAGCTTTCTTT. Amino acids: CASSVAGGGTEAFF.

The V and J genes are TRBV3-1 (or the pseudogene TRBV3-2) and TRBJ1-6, with unresolved D. The V gene's germline CDR1 is LGHDT and CDR2 YNNKEL (reference sequence). This CDR3 contains 12 residues. The V end lost 1 base, the J end lost 10 bases, and 5 bases lay between the germline ends. The CDR3 protein is CASSQGRSPLHF. CDR3 DNA sequence: TGTGCCAGCAGCCAAGGTCGGTCACCCCTCCACTTT.

The chain uses TRBV7-8 and TRBJ1-5, with D perhaps matching TRBD1 (6 bases). V gave up 4 bases and J gave up 4 bases, with 8 bases separating them. The germline V gene has CDR1 SGHVS and CDR2 FQNEAQ. This CDR3 has 13 residues. CDR3 nucleotides: TGTGCCAGCAGCTACGGACAGAATCAGCCCCAGCATTTT. Protein: CASSYGQNQPQHF.

The genes are TRBV29-1 and TRBJ1-2, with 10 bases lining up with TRBD1. Germline CDR1 reads SQVTM; CDR2 reads ANQGSEA. The CDR3 has 15 amino acids. V lost 3 bases, J lost 8 bases, and 12 bases stayed unmatched. In nucleotides, the CDR3 is TGCAGCGTTGATCAGGCGGGACAGGGGATTTCGGGCTACACCTTC. Protein: CSVDQAGQGISGYTF.

The rearrangement links TRBV9 to TRBJ1-2; 9 positions match TRBD1. Germline trimming cut 4 bases from V and 8 bases from J; bases unmatched to any gene: 6. This CDR3 is built from 13 residues. CDR1 and CDR2 (germline): SGDLS, YYNGEE. The CDR3 loop reads CASSTRDRDGYTF. CDR3 coding DNA: TGTGCCAGCAGCACCCGGGACAGGGACGGCTACACCTTC.